This T cell receptor beta chain was recorded in a study of T-cell reconstitution after alpha-beta-depleted transplantation in children. This CDR3 has 14 residues. Germline CDR1 reads MDHEN; CDR2 reads SYDVKM. V shed 5 bases and J 8 bases; nucleotides not matched to a gene: 9. Many counts were recorded for this clonotype. Its antigen is unidentified. Whole-study findings and limits: Hyperexpanded clones declined; after one year, newly produced T cells mostly supplied diversity. Reportedly, alpha-beta T cells present about two months post-transplant originated from several hundred expanded clones of graft origin. At day 60, the high TCRbeta diversity found in some patients originated from recipient T cells and thymic progenitors that had survived.

TCRbeta library preparation incorporated unique molecular identifiers. TCRdb re-derived calls from the PCR reads in MiXCR, one entry per CDR3 protein. The data hold approximately 650,000 distinct CDR3 sequences, with less than 15% observed a single time. This receptor was identified in a girl aged 2 to 9 with congenital amegakaryocytic thrombocytopenia, due to receive a stem cell transplant. The starting material was PBMCs, obtained before TCRalphabeta/CD19-depleted stem cell transplant. The chain uses TRBV28 and TRBJ2-3; 8 nucleotides match TRBD2. In DNA form, the CDR3 reads TGTGCCAGCAGTCCAAGAGCGGGAGTGAGTACGCAGTATTTT. This sequence encodes CASSPRAGVSTQYF.